The entry that follows covers one T cell receptor (beta chain) sequence. Its specificity is not known. CD45RO-negative, CCR7-positively selected cells formed the naive CD8 fraction, excluding terminally differentiated effector memory CD45RA+ cells. These data come from a study of shared clonotypes between healthy human individuals. At the deep level, the assay was run. TCRdb keeps only in-frame clones here, not all; method: immunoSEQ multiplex PCR. The sample contains around 650,000 clones, approximately 96% of which appear only once. Study outcomes and limitations: Clonotype sharing among donors was expected to depend on sequencing depth. The study found approximately 5% of naive CD4 clonotypes shared across a handful of donors.

Trimming stripped 8 bases from V and 2 bases from J, with 19 bases between. Germline CDR1 is SGHAT and CDR2 is FQNNGV. This CDR3 contains 16 residues. The sequence was obtained from a woman in her 30s in good health. This rearrangement joins TRBV11-2 to TRBJ2-1; D perhaps matches TRBD1 (6 bases). The sample taken for sequencing was naive CD8+ T cells sorted from blood. The CDR3 region has the DNA TGTGCCAGCGTATCCTCCCCGGGACATGCCTACAATGAGCAGTTCTTC. This gives the protein CASVSSPGHAYNEQFF. The whole variable domain, filled in from reference TRBV11-2 and TRBJ2-1, reads EAGVAQSPRYKIIEKRQSVAFWCNPISGHATLYWYQQILGQGPKLLIQFQNNGVVDDSQLPKDRFSAERLKGVDSTLKIQPAKLEDSAVYLCASVSSPGHAYNEQFFGPGTRLTVL.